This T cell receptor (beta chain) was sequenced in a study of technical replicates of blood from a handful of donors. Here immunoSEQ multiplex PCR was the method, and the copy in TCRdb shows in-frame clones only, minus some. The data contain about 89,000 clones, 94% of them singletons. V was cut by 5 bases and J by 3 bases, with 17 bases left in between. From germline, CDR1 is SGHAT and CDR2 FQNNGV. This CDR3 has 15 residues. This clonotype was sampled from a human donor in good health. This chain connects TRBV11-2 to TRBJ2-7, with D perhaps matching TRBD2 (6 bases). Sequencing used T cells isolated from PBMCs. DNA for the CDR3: TGTGCCAGCAGCCCTCTCGGGAGCTACTACTACGAGCAGTACTTC. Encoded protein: CASSPLGSYYYEQYF.